The 30 T cell receptor beta chains below come from one sample, sequenced in a study of PD-1 blockade in classical Hodgkin lymphoma. The protocol was immunoSEQ multiplex PCR, while the TCRdb copy is restricted to in-frame clones and leaves out a portion. The sample shows 25,000 to 35,000 clones, 88% of them seen only once. The time point here: newly diagnosed, previously untreated cHL patient sample. The study purified CD4+ T cells from thawed PBMCs using magnetic negative selection. Sequenced: CD4+ T cells from blood. These receptors came from a human donor with classical Hodgkin lymphoma.

This clone occurred once. CDR3 bases: TGTGCCAGCAGTGAAGGCCCAGCGGGAGGCACAGATACGCAGTATTTT. Translating it yields CASSEGPAGGTDTQYF. V gene TRBV6-1 combines with J gene TRBJ2-3; 8 nucleotides agree with TRBD2. This CDR3 spans 16 amino acids. The V gene end was trimmed by 1 base and the J gene end by 1 base; junction bases not matched to a gene: 4. Germline V CDR1 and CDR2: MNHNS, SASEGT.

The chain uses TRBV27 and TRBJ1-5; weak D call: TRBD1 (5 bases). Germline assignment: CDR1 MNHEY and CDR2 SMNVEV (reference sequence). This CDR3 has 15 residues. Deletions cut 7 bases from V and 4 bases from J, with 17 bases between. The CDR3 DNA sequence: TGTGCCAGCAAGCTCGCGGCAGGGTCTAATCAGCCCCAGCATTTT. Its protein is CASKLAAGSNQPQHF.

The chain couples TRBV5-4 to TRBJ2-3; 8 positions match TRBD2. Unmatched junction bases numbered 5, after V lost 4 bases and J lost 4 bases. Germline CDR1 reads SGHNT; CDR2 reads YYREEE (reference sequence). The CDR3 contains 14 residues. CDR3 nucleotides: TGTGCCAGCAGCCAACGGGAGGGGGCAGATACGCAGTATTTT. Its protein product is CASSQREGADTQYF.

On this clone: This sample also contains other DNA sequences that code for the same CDR3. The gene calls are TRBV14 and TRBJ2-7, with D perhaps matching TRBD2 (5 bases). Germline lookup yields CDR1 SGHDN and CDR2 FVKESK. Trimming shortened V by 3 bases and J by 0 bases, and 9 bases separated the two germline ends. This CDR3 has 14 amino acids. The CDR3 protein is CASSQDLTSYEQYF. The DNA of the CDR3 is TGTGCCAGCAGCCAGGACTTGACCTCCTACGAGCAGTACTTC.

The gene calls are TRBV5-3 and TRBJ1-1; possible D gene TRBD1, 6 bases. TRBV5-3 is an open reading frame whose function is uncertain. The CDR3 covers 17 residues. Trimming removed 0 bases at V and 1 base at J, with 16 bases between. Written as DNA, the CDR3 is TGTGCCAGAAGCTTGGAGCAGGGGCAAAATTCGAACACTGAAGCTTTCTTT. Translating gives CARSLEQGQNSNTEAFF.

The chain combines TRBV9 with TRBJ2-5; 12 bases agree with TRBD2. Germline V lookup: CDR1 SGDLS, CDR2 YYNGEE. CDR3 length: 17 amino acids. The V gene end was trimmed by 4 bases and the J gene end by 2 bases; junction bases not matched to a gene: 9. CDR3 coding DNA: TGTGCCAGCAGCACTCGGACTAGCGGGACCCCTCAAGAGACCCAGTACTTC. Its translation: CASSTRTSGTPQETQYF.

The chain combines TRBV28 with TRBJ1-1, with D unresolved. Germline CDR1 and CDR2: MDHEN and SYDVKM. Trimming cost V 5 bases and J 5 bases, with 18 bases left between them. The CDR3 is 15 residues long. The CDR3 DNA reads TGTGCCAGCAGTCTATCCTCGGGGTCGTGGACTGAAGCTTTCTTT. Translated, it gives CASSLSSGSWTEAFF.

V usage is TRBV6-5 and J usage is TRBJ1-1; the D is unclear. With 5 bases removed from V and 0 bases from J, the gap between germline ends came to 10 bases. The CDR3 has 14 residues. Germline V gives CDR1 MNHEY, CDR2 SVGAGI. DNA for the CDR3: TGTGCCAGCAGTGTTTCCCCCATGAACACTGAAGCTTTCTTT. This gives the protein CASSVSPMNTEAFF.

The J gene is TRBJ2-2, the V gene TRBV15; 9 bases are shared with TRBD2. From germline, CDR1 is LNHNV and CDR2 YYDKDF (reference sequence). CDR3 length: 17 amino acids. V lost 0 bases, J lost 7 bases, and 9 bases stayed unmatched. CDR3 bases: TGTGCCACCAGCAGAGATAGCGGGAGAGGGTTCGGCGGGGAGCTGTTTTTT. Translating it yields CATSRDSGRGFGGELFF.

The V and J genes are TRBV21-1 and TRBJ2-7. TRBV21-1 is tagged as a pseudogene. The CDR3 is 11 residues long. The CDR3 bases are TGTGCCAGCAGCACCCTCTACGAGCAGTACGTC. This translates into CASSTLYEQYV.

CDR3 sequence (DNA): TGTGCCAGCATACCTGGACTAGCGGGAGTGGACGAGCAGTTCTTC. Protein: CASIPGLAGVDEQFF. The V and J genes are TRBV2 and TRBJ2-1, with TRBD2 matching 13 bases. The CDR3 is made up of 15 amino acids. Germline V gene sequence: CDR1 SNHLY, CDR2 FYNNEI. The trim removed 7 bases at V and 10 bases at J, leaving 10 bases unmatched. The entire variable domain, with the rest obtained from reference TRBV2 and TRBJ2-1, is as follows: EPEVTQTPSHQVTQMGQEVILRCVPISNHLYFYWYRQILGQKVEFLVSFYNNEISEKSEIFDDQFSVERPDGSNFTLKIRSTKLEDSAMYFCASIPGLAGVDEQFFGPGTRLTVL.

The chain employs TRBV5-1 and TRBJ1-4; TRBD1 matches at 7 bases. V was clipped by 4 bases and J by 5 bases; unmatched bases: 11. The CDR3 has 16 residues. Germline V gives CDR1 SGHRS, CDR2 YFSETQ. The CDR3 region is CASSPRQGGRNEKLFF. The CDR3 bases are TGCGCCAGCAGCCCAAGACAGGGCGGACGCAATGAAAAACTGTTTTTT.

V usage is TRBV5-1 and J usage is TRBJ1-4; possible D gene TRBD1, 6 bases. The length of the CDR3 is 16 residues. V shed 3 bases and J shed 0 bases, with 12 bases lying between them. CDR1 is SGHRS and CDR2 is YFSETQ in the germline V gene. CDR3 sequence reads: CASSSGTIATNEKLFF. CDR3 coding DNA: TGCGCCAGCAGCTCGGGGACAATCGCAACTAATGAAAAACTGTTTTTT. Looking up the rest from reference TRBV5-1 and TRBJ1-4 gives the full variable domain: KAGVTQTPRYLIKTRGQQVTLSCSPISGHRSVSWYQQTPGQGLQFLFEYFSETQRNKGNFPGRFSGRQFSNSRSEMNVSTLELGDSALYLCASSSGTIATNEKLFFGSGTQLSVL.

The chain links TRBV15 to TRBJ1-5, with D perhaps TRBD1 (5 bases). The CDR3 has 19 residues. Germline values: CDR1 LNHNV, CDR2 YYDKDF (reference sequence). V lost 3 bases and J lost 3, with 24 bases in between. The CDR3 nucleotides are TGTGCCACCAGCAGGCCATGGGGCAGGGAAAAAGGAAACAATCAGCCCCAGCATTTT. Translating it yields CATSRPWGREKGNNQPQHF.

The chain links TRBV20-1 to TRBJ1-2, with D possibly matching TRBD1 (5 bases). The CDR3 covers 11 residues. Deletions cut 3 bases from V and 5 bases from J, with 7 bases between. Germline CDR1 DFQATT, CDR2 SNEGSKA (reference sequence). The CDR3: CSASQGYGYTF. The CDR3 bases are TGCAGTGCTAGTCAGGGTTATGGCTACACCTTC.

This clone is a singleton in its sample. The rearrangement links TRBV19 to TRBJ2-5; D is undetermined. CDR3 size: 14 residues. With 1 base removed from V and 4 bases from J, the gap between germline ends came to 10 bases. The germline V gene has CDR1 LNHDA and CDR2 SQIVND (reference sequence). CDR3 sequence (DNA): TGTGCCAGTAGTATAGTCGGCGTTGGAGAGACCCAGTACTTC. Its protein is CASSIVGVGETQYF. Supplemented by reference TRBV19 and TRBJ2-5, the full variable domain reads DGGITQSPKYLFRKEGQNVTLSCEQNLNHDAMYWYRQDPGQGLRLIYYSQIVNDFQKGDIAEGYSVSREKKESFPLTVTSAQKNPTAFYLCASSIVGVGETQYFGPGTRLLVL.

This clone was recorded only once. This chain joins TRBV11-3 and TRBJ1-1; 8 nucleotides line up with TRBD1. The CDR3 runs to 14 residues. V lost 0 bases, J lost 5 bases, and 2 bases stayed unmatched. Germline lookup yields CDR1 SGHNT and CDR2 YENEEA. CDR3 in DNA: TGTGCCAGCAGCTTAGACAGGGGGCTTACTGAAGCTTTCTTT. Its protein product is CASSLDRGLTEAFF.

The chain has TRBV5-1 and TRBJ1-4, with TRBD1 as a possible D gene (6 bases). CDR1 and CDR2 (germline): SGHRS, YFSETQ. Trimming removed 0 bases from V and 3 bases from J, with 9 bases in between. The CDR3 contains 15 residues. This CDR3 is CASSLEDSANEKLFF. CDR3 DNA: TGCGCCAGCAGCTTGGAGGACAGCGCTAATGAAAAACTGTTTTTT.

The chain links TRBV5-5 to TRBJ2-1; D unresolved. This CDR3 has 12 residues. Per germline, CDR1 SGHKS and CDR2 YYEKEE (reference sequence). V was cut by 1 base and J by 7 bases, with 6 bases left in between. The CDR3 is CASSLSRNEQFF. The CDR3, as DNA: TGTGCCAGCAGCTTGAGTCGGAATGAGCAGTTCTTC.

Worth noting for this clone: One junction end disagrees with the germline gene, perhaps due to a read error. The CDR3 loop is CASGDRFSGNTIYF. The CDR3 region has the DNA TGTGCCAGCGGTGACAGGTTCTCTGGAAACACCATATATTTT. V and J are TRBV6-1 and TRBJ1-3, with D perhaps TRBD1 (6 bases). Germline V gene lookup returns CDR1 MNHNS and CDR2 SASEGT. The CDR3 consists of 14 residues.

The chain links TRBV27 to TRBJ2-1; 8 bases are a match to TRBD1. Trimming took 7 bases from V and 8 from J; bases not matched to a gene: 7. Per the germline V gene, CDR1 is MNHEY and CDR2 is SMNVEV (reference sequence). The CDR3 has 13 amino acids. CDR3 protein: CASNDRGVDEQFF. In DNA, the CDR3 is TGTGCCAGCAACGACAGGGGAGTCGATGAGCAGTTCTTC.

The V call is TRBV2, the J call TRBJ2-2, with D uncertain. V shed 4 bases and J shed 1 base, with 10 bases lying between them. Per the germline V gene, CDR1 is SNHLY and CDR2 is FYNNEI. The CDR3 spans 15 residues. The CDR3 sequence is CASSVSRMNTGELFF. CDR3 in DNA: TGTGCCAGCAGTGTCTCGCGGATGAACACCGGGGAGCTGTTTTTT.

For the CDR3, the DNA is TGTGCCAGCAGTTTAAGCCGCTCGGGGGGGAGCAGGAACACTGAAGCTTTCTTT. Translation: CASSLSRSGGSRNTEAFF. The gene calls are TRBV27 and TRBJ1-1; TRBD1 is a possible D gene (5 bases). The length of the CDR3 is 18 residues. CDR1 is MNHEY and CDR2 is SMNVEV in the germline V gene (reference sequence). V was trimmed by 2 bases and J by 1 base, leaving 20 bases between them.

This chain joins TRBV2 and TRBJ2-5, with TRBD1 matching 9 bases. The CDR3 runs 14 residues. Germline V gene lookup returns CDR1 SNHLY and CDR2 FYNNEI. V was pared by 5 bases and J by 2 bases, with 3 bases of the junction left unmatched. Written as DNA, the CDR3 is TGTGCCAGCAGTCCCGACAGGGGGCAAGAGACCCAGTACTTC. Translated, it gives CASSPDRGQETQYF. Variable domain in full (rest from reference TRBV2 and TRBJ2-5): EPEVTQTPSHQVTQMGQEVILRCVPISNHLYFYWYRQILGQKVEFLVSFYNNEISEKSEIFDDQFSVERPDGSNFTLKIRSTKLEDSAMYFCASSPDRGQETQYFGPGTRLLVL.

The chain links TRBV5-1 to TRBJ2-7; the D gene is possibly TRBD1 (5 bases). The CDR3 sequence is 14 residues long. Trimming took off 0 bases at V and 6 bases at J, with 13 bases between the two ends. The germline CDR1 and CDR2 sequences are SGHRS and YFSETQ. The CDR3 DNA sequence: TGCGCCAGCAGCTTGGACAGGTGGGGCGGCGAGCAGTACGTC. This translates into CASSLDRWGGEQYV.

The chain joins TRBV20-1 to TRBJ2-1; the D is unclear. CDR1 is DFQATT, CDR2 SNEGSKA, per germline (reference sequence). V shed 8 bases and J shed 7 bases, with 12 bases lying between them. There are 11 residues in the CDR3. DNA for the CDR3: TGCAGTTCGGCAGGCGAAAATGAGCAGTTCTTC. Amino acids: CSSAGENEQFF.

The CDR3 bases are TGCGCCAGCCGGGGACAGGGGGCGCGGCAGCCCCAGCATTTT. This sequence encodes CASRGQGARQPQHF. This chain uses TRBV10-2 with TRBJ1-5; 12 nucleotides line up with TRBD1. The junction had 6 bases not matched to a gene; V was cut back by 8 bases and J by 7 bases. This CDR3 region has 14 residues. Per the germline V gene, CDR1 is WSHSY and CDR2 is SAAADI.

This clone was seen a handful of times. The gene calls are TRBV2 and TRBJ1-5, with D unresolved. CDR1 is SNHLY and CDR2 is FYNNEI in the germline V gene. The length of the CDR3 is 14 residues. Deletions cut 3 bases from V and 4 bases from J, with 10 bases between. The CDR3 region has the DNA TGTGCCAGCAGTGAGCGCAGGACTAATCAGCCCCAGCATTTT. Translating it yields CASSERRTNQPQHF.

The chain links TRBV7-9 to TRBJ2-1; D possibly corresponds to TRBD1 (5 bases). CDR1 is SEHNR, CDR2 FQNEAQ, per germline (reference sequence). There are 14 residues in the CDR3. Trimming left V 8 bases short and J 2 bases short, with 13 bases between. The CDR3 DNA reads TGTGCCAGCCCTAGTGGGGCCACCTACAATGAGCAGTTCTTC. It is translated as CASPSGATYNEQFF.

The V gene is TRBV9, the J gene TRBJ2-1, with 10 bases aligning to TRBD2. The CDR3 consists of 15 residues. The V and J ends lost 1 base and 8 bases, in that order; junction bases with no gene match: 6. Per germline, CDR1 SGDLS and CDR2 YYNGEE. The CDR3 region is CASSVSLAGVHEQFF. Here the CDR3 DNA reads TGTGCCAGCAGCGTAAGTCTAGCGGGAGTCCATGAGCAGTTCTTC.